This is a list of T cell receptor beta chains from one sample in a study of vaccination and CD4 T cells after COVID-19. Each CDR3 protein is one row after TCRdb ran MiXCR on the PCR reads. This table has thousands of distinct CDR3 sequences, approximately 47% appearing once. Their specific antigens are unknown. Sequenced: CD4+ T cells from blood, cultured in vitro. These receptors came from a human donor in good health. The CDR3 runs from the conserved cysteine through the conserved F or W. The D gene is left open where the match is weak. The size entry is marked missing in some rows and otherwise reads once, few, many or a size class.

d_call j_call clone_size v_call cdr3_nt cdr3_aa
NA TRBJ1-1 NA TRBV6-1 TGTGCCAGCAGTCACCAGGACAGCCTTGAAGCTTTCTTT CASSHQDSLEAFF
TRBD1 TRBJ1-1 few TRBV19 TGTGCCAGTAGTACGGGACAGTCCGGAGAAGCTTTCTTT CASSTGQSGEAFF
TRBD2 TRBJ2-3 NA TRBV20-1 TGCAGTGCTAGAGAACGGGGGGGTCCCACAGATACGCAGTATTTT CSARERGGPTDTQYF
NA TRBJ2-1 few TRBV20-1 TGCAGTGCCAAAGGCGACTCCTACAATGAGCAGTTCTTC CSAKGDSYNEQFF
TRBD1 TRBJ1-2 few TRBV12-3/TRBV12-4 TGTGCCAGCAGTGCGACAGGGTATGGCTACACCTTC CASSATGYGYTF
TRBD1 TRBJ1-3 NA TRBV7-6 TGTGCCAGCAGCTCTTCCGGGACAGGGGCGGGAAACACCATATATTTT CASSSSGTGAGNTIYF
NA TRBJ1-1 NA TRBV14 TGTGCCAGCAGCCTACAGGCAACTTCTGAAGCTTTCTTT CASSLQATSEAFF
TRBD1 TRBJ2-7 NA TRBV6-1 TGTGCCAGCAGTCGGAGCCCTGGACAGGGTATCTACGAGCAGTACTTC CASSRSPGQGIYEQYF
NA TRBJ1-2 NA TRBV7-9 TGTGCCAGCAGCTTAGAACCCTCCGGAAGCTACACCTTC CASSLEPSGSYTF
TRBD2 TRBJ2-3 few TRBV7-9 TGTGCCAGCACTATAGCGGGGGGCACAGATACGCAGTATTTT CASTIAGGTDTQYF
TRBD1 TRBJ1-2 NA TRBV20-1 TGCAGTGCTGATCCGGGACAGGGGGCTCGTTATTCTAACTATGGCTACACCTTC CSADPGQGARYSNYGYTF
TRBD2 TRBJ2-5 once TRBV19 TGTGCCAGTAGTAACCAGTTAGCGGGGCCGGGGTACTTC CASSNQLAGPGYF
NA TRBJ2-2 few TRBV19 TGTGCCAGTAGCAAGCGAGGGGCGTGGGATGGGAACACCGGGGAGCTGTTTTTT CASSKRGAWDGNTGELFF
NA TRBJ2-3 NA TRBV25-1 TGTGCCACCACAGAGCCCAACACAGATACGCAGTATTTT CATTEPNTDTQYF
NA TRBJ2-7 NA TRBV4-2 TGTGCCAGCAGCCAAGAACACAGGGTGTTCTACGAGCAGTACTTC CASSQEHRVFYEQYF
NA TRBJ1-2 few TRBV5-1 TGCGCCAGCAGCTACGAGCGGACAGTCCATGGCTACACCTTC CASSYERTVHGYTF
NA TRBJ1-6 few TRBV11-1 TGTGCCAGCAGCTGGGAGGACCCGAGAAATAATTCACCCCTCCACTTT CASSWEDPRNNSPLHF
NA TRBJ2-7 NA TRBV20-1 TGCAGTGCTAGACAGAGTTACGAGCAGTACTTC CSARQSYEQYF
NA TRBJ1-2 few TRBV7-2 TGTGCCAGCAGCATACCAGGGAGTTCTAACTATGGCTACACCTTC CASSIPGSSNYGYTF
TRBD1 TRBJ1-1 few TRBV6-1 TGTGCCAGCAGGGCACAGGGGGCGCCGGACACTGAAGCTTTCTTT CASRAQGAPDTEAFF
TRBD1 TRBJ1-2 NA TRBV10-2 TGCGCCAGCAAGGGAGACAGGGAGGGAGTAGGCTACACCTTC CASKGDREGVGYTF
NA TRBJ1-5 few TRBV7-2 TGTGCCAGCAGCAGTTATAGCAATCAGCCCCAGCATTTT CASSSYSNQPQHF